The 20 T cell receptor beta chains presented below share a single source sample, sequenced in a study of T cell responses to AZD1222 COVID-19 vaccine. Here immunoSEQ multiplex PCR was the method, and the copy in TCRdb shows in-frame clones only, minus some. The top ten hold about 1.9% of the sample, which has roughly 140,000 clones, about 93% seen once. Sequencing used peripheral blood, obtained on day 0 of AZD1222 vaccination. Receptor source: an adult in good health.

The V and J genes are TRBV29-1 and TRBJ1-2; the match to TRBD1 covers 7 bases. Germline CDR1 and CDR2: SQVTM and ANQGSEA. CDR3 size: 13 residues. Losses at the gene ends were 5 bases for V and 8 bases for J; bases not matched to a gene: 11. The CDR3 DNA sequence: TGCAGCGTTCGTCCCCAGGGGGACGGAGGCTACACCTTC. This codes for CSVRPQGDGGYTF.

This rearrangement joins TRBV6-5 to TRBJ1-3, with D maybe TRBD1 (5 bases). Trimming stripped 7 bases from V and 0 bases from J, with 13 bases between. CDR1 and CDR2 (germline): MNHEY, SVGAGI. The CDR3 is 15 amino acids. CDR3 coding DNA: TGTGCCAGCACGGCGTCCGGGGCCTCTGGAAACACCATATATTTT. Translated: CASTASGASGNTIYF.

The chain carries TRBV28 and TRBJ2-1; D remains ambiguous. Per germline, CDR1 MDHEN and CDR2 SYDVKM. Trimming shortened V by 3 bases and J by 1 base, and 7 bases separated the two germline ends. The CDR3 has 14 amino acids. The CDR3 DNA is TGTGCCAGCAGTTTTGCCGGGTCCTACAATGAGCAGTTCTTC. Its translation is CASSFAGSYNEQFF.

The chain links TRBV21-1 to TRBJ2-2; the table's D call, TRBD1, has no DNA check behind it. TRBV21-1 is marked as a pseudogene. The CDR3 length is 18 residues. CDR3 sequence: CASSKALYRGKGAGELFF. The CDR3, as DNA: TGTGCCAGCAGCAAAGCGCTTTATAGGGGAAAGGGGGCCGGGGAGCTGTTTTTT.

The V call is TRBV9, the J call TRBJ1-2; 7 bases agree with TRBD1. V lost 3 bases to trimming and J lost 8 bases; unmatched junction nucleotides: 7. Germline-derived CDR1 and CDR2 are SGDLS and YYNGEE. The CDR3 spans 13 residues. DNA of the CDR3: TGTGCCAGCAGCGCCCGACAGGGACAGGGCTACACCTTC. Translating gives CASSARQGQGYTF.

The CDR3 loop is CASSVVEISGNTIYF. CDR3 sequence (DNA): TGTGCCAGCAGTGTTGTTGAGATCTCTGGAAACACCATATATTTT. The chain carries TRBV2 and TRBJ1-3; no clear D. Germline V gene sequence: CDR1 SNHLY, CDR2 FYNNEI. The CDR3 extends over 15 amino acids. V lost 4 bases and J 0 bases, leaving 10 bases between the germline ends.

This chain connects TRBV7-9 to TRBJ2-3, with a weak D call TRBD2 (6 bases). V was shortened by 11 bases and J by 2 bases, with 17 bases between the two germline ends. Germline V CDR1 and CDR2: SEHNR, FQNEAQ (reference sequence). The CDR3 contains 14 residues. The CDR3 reads CAGARWGDTDTQYF. The DNA for the CDR3 is TGTGCCGGGGCCCGGTGGGGGGACACAGATACGCAGTATTTT.

The gene calls are TRBV19 and TRBJ2-1, with 15 nucleotides matching TRBD2. Germline CDR1 LNHDA, CDR2 SQIVND (reference sequence). V gave up 4 bases and J gave up 10 bases; unmatched junction bases: 8. This CDR3 has 16 amino acids. The DNA of the CDR3 is TGTGCCAGTAGTAGAACCGGGACTAGCGGGAGGAACGAGCAGTTCTTC. Protein sequence: CASSRTGTSGRNEQFF.

The CDR3 protein is CASSEDRGAKNEQYF. The DNA of the CDR3 is TGTGCCAGCAGTGAGGACAGGGGGGCGAAGAACGAGCAGTACTTC. This sequence joins TRBV2 and TRBJ2-7, with TRBD1 matching over 10 bases. From germline, CDR1 is SNHLY and CDR2 FYNNEI. V lost 3 bases to trimming and J lost 5 bases; unmatched junction nucleotides: 7. The CDR3 runs to 15 residues. Filled out from reference TRBV2 and TRBJ2-7, the complete variable domain reads EPEVTQTPSHQVTQMGQEVILRCVPISNHLYFYWYRQILGQKVEFLVSFYNNEISEKSEIFDDQFSVERPDGSNFTLKIRSTKLEDSAMYFCASSEDRGAKNEQYFGPGTRLTVT.

This chain links TRBV2 with TRBJ1-1, with no clear D. CDR1 is SNHLY, CDR2 FYNNEI, per germline. V lost 6 bases, J lost 6 bases, and 5 bases lay in between. This CDR3 region has 10 residues. The CDR3 loop reads CASRASEAFF. Written as DNA, the CDR3 is TGTGCCAGCAGGGCTTCTGAAGCTTTCTTT.

CDR3 DNA: TGCGCCAGCACGACAGGGGAAGGAGAGACCCAGTACTTC. Protein: CASTTGEGETQYF. The genes are TRBV5-1 and TRBJ2-5, with 8 bases aligning to TRBD1. Germline V gene data show CDR1 as SGHRS and CDR2 as YFSETQ. The CDR3 sequence is 13 residues long. V shed 6 bases and J 4 bases; nucleotides not matched to a gene: 5. Complete variable domain (other parts from reference TRBV5-1 and TRBJ2-5): KAGVTQTPRYLIKTRGQQVTLSCSPISGHRSVSWYQQTPGQGLQFLFEYFSETQRNKGNFPGRFSGRQFSNSRSEMNVSTLELGDSALYLCASTTGEGETQYFGPGTRLLVL.

The rearrangement links TRBV10-2 to TRBJ1-1; no reliable D call. Trimming took off 7 bases at V and 4 bases at J, with 16 bases between the two ends. The germline CDR1 and CDR2 sequences are WSHSY and SAAADI. The CDR3 loop spans 14 amino acids. The CDR3 loop reads CASISSGWSTEAFF. The DNA of the CDR3 is TGCGCCAGCATCTCATCGGGTTGGAGCACTGAAGCTTTCTTT.

The chain carries TRBV6-5 and TRBJ1-5; D not resolved. V was trimmed by 8 bases and J by 2 bases, leaving 10 bases between them. CDR3 size: 13 residues. Germline V gives CDR1 MNHEY, CDR2 SVGAGI. The CDR3 DNA follows: TGTGCCAGCGCAATAATGGGCAATCAGCCCCAGCATTTT. This gives the protein CASAIMGNQPQHF.

The rearrangement joins TRBV27 to TRBJ1-4; D is perhaps TRBD1 (6 bases). The CDR3 has 14 amino acids. Germline assignment: CDR1 MNHEY and CDR2 SMNVEV (reference sequence). Trimming stripped 7 bases from V and 5 bases from J, with 14 bases between. CDR3 bases: TGTGCCAGCACCTCCGGGACAAAGAATGAAAAACTGTTTTTT. It yields the protein CASTSGTKNEKLFF.

The CDR3 spells CASRTDRGQEAFF. As DNA, the CDR3 is TGTGCCAGCAGGACAGACAGGGGGCAAGAAGCTTTCTTT. This rearrangement joins TRBV6-5 to TRBJ1-1; 10 nucleotides align to TRBD1. Germline values: CDR1 MNHEY, CDR2 SVGAGI. The CDR3 runs 13 residues. V lost 6 bases and J lost 8; bases outside the gene matches: 6.

This clone is a singleton in its sample. The rearrangement uses TRBV6-5 and TRBJ1-2; maybe TRBD1 (5 bases). This CDR3 comprises 14 residues. The V end lost 6 bases, the J end lost 4 bases, and 15 bases lay between the germline ends. CDR1 is MNHEY and CDR2 is SVGAGI in the germline V gene. The CDR3, as DNA: TGTGCCAGCAGCAGTCCACAGGAGGGCTATGGCTACACCTTC. This encodes CASSSPQEGYGYTF.

The chain has TRBV2 and TRBJ2-3, with a tentative D call TRBD1 (5 bases). V was shortened by 4 bases and J by 3 bases, with 11 bases between the two germline ends. Germline-derived CDR1 and CDR2 are SNHLY and FYNNEI. The CDR3 sequence is 14 residues long. Here the CDR3 reads CASSGGGATDTQYF. Here the CDR3 DNA reads TGTGCCAGCAGTGGAGGTGGGGCTACAGATACGCAGTATTTT.

The DNA of the CDR3 is TGTGCCAGCAGTGAAGGTCGCAGGACAGGGAAGGCCGGGGAGCTGTTTTTT. Protein sequence: CASSEGRRTGKAGELFF. The gene calls are TRBV6-1 and TRBJ2-2; TRBD1 matches at 8 bases. The length of the CDR3 is 17 residues. CDR1 and CDR2 from the germline V gene are MNHNS and SASEGT. The V and J ends lost 1 base and 6 bases, in that order; junction bases with no gene match: 10.

This clone was picked up a small number of times. The chain employs TRBV19 and TRBJ2-7, with D uncertain. Germline assignment: CDR1 LNHDA and CDR2 SQIVND (reference sequence). The V and J ends lost 6 bases and 7 bases respectively, with 16 bases between them. The CDR3 covers 13 residues. CDR3 nucleotide sequence: TGTGCCAGTAGCCCCCGGAGTAGCATTGAGCAGTACTTC. It translates to CASSPRSSIEQYF.

The chain recombines TRBV25-1 with TRBJ1-2; 9 positions match TRBD1. From germline, CDR1 is MGHDK and CDR2 SYGVNS. CDR3 length: 13 amino acids. V lost 4 bases and J lost 5; bases outside the gene matches: 2. DNA of the CDR3: TGTGCCAGCAGTGTCGGACAGGGGTATGGCTACACCTTC. Translation gives CASSVGQGYGYTF.